This entry concerns a single TCR beta chain. What this receptor recognizes is not known. Nothing much larger sits one base from this clone, and base qualities are not available. Using the deep immunoSEQ assay, TCR CDR3 regions were amplified from genomic DNA by multiplex PCR. Extracted genomic DNA from each cell subset was spread evenly across all wells of several immunoSEQ 96-well plates, with each plate serving as a replicate. Each replicate PCR for sorted subsets received around 200 ng genomic DNA, equal to roughly 33,000 T cell genomes. The purified libraries were quantified using a Qubit 3.0 fluorometer, sized with a Bioanalyzer 2100, and then quantified again using the KAPA Library Quantification kit. Each immunoSEQ 96-well plate was sequenced on its own single-read 150-cycle Illumina NextSeq 550 flow cell. Processing in the source paper ran as follows. Because only junctional sequences without quality scores were contained in the immunoSEQ output, filtering matching that applied to full-length reads could not be performed. Sequences were annotated with PyIR, a Python wrapper for IgBLAST v1.9, using IMGT germline references to assign V/J genes and CDR3. Reads with weak V/J assignments (E-value above 1e-6), missing CDR3, stop codons, out-of-frame junctions, or ambiguous translated residues were removed. A V3J clonotype was defined by an identical inferred V gene, J gene, and CDR3 amino acid sequence. To compute the percentage overlap between repertoires, the number of shared unique clonotypes was divided by the size of the smaller repertoire. Three approaches were used to assess repertoire richness: RTK rarefaction, the Chao1 estimator, and Recon v2.1 estimates of unobserved clonotypes. OLGA was used to compute generation probabilities for all TCRbeta clonotypes that the gDNA method yielded from four donors. TCRdb limited this immuneACCESS table to in-frame rearrangements with V and J called. A share of clones is missing; checked studies link under half to unresolved V genes, and the rest is unexplained. That table furnishes V, J and clone size, whereas the DNA furnished D and trimming. Across this sample there are roughly 2.5 million clones, with 90% to 95% seen only once. Over 0.12% of the sample rests with the top ten.

The donors were healthy, HIV-negative adults who had no recently reported acute infections or vaccinations. All donors were Caucasian adults living in Nashville, Tennessee, USA. CD4+ T cells were enriched by magnetic negative selection, after which naive cells were positively selected on CD45RA and the negative fraction was taken as the memory subset. Blood was obtained by leukapheresis, after which PBMCs were separated by Ficoll-Histopaque density gradient centrifugation and cryopreserved in liquid nitrogen vapor phase. Analytical flow cytometry was used to check the purity and quantity of every magnetically sorted T cell population. From each sorted fraction, genomic DNA was isolated and quantified by UV absorbance on a Nanodrop 2000c. V is cut by 6 bases and J by 7 bases, and the space between the germline ends is 20 bases. Via the germline V gene, CDR1 is SGHAT and CDR2 FQNNGV. The CDR3 starts with the cysteine, ends with the phenylalanine, and has 15 residues. The CDR3 DNA has 45 bases and is translated from base 1.

These data belong to a study of shared clonotypes between healthy human individuals (dated by TCRdb to the early 2020s). Some background on the complete study: A few men and two women, aged 18 to 49 years, made up the cohort. For each donor, three plates each were used for CD4 naive and CD4 memory, two plates were used for CD8 naive, and one plate was used for CD8 memory. Blood TCR repertoires of a handful of healthy adults were deeply sequenced to estimate repertoire size and the extent of clonotype sharing between individuals. To increase sequencing depth and limit assay-specific biases, TCR repertoire library preparation and sequencing were carried out by different laboratories using diverse techniques. Per donor, leukapheresis produced somewhere between about 0.85 and 8.9 billion PBMCs.

Points the paper makes about the study in general: Pairwise subsampling indicated that sequencing depth was expected to affect the degree of clonotype sharing among donors. Compared with non-shared clonotypes, the clonotypes found in all four sorted-subset donors had higher generation probabilities. When a handful of donors were compared, the shared fraction of clonotypes was around 4.6% for naive CD4, about 4% for naive CD8, 2% to 2.5% for memory CD4, and roughly 0.43% for memory CD8. Because the study included a small number of donors, the genetic and exposure-history diversity represented was limited. Naive subsets generally had larger estimated clonotype richness than memory subsets did. Sampling was restricted to blood, and TCR repertoires in tissues likely differ from the TCR repertoires found in blood. Rarefaction of sorted-subset datasets indicated incomplete sequencing despite the large sequencing depth.

Sequencing was performed on naive CD4+ T cells sorted from blood. Read against the paper, the sample's cell subset or site label means: CD45RA+ positively selected. The sequence was obtained from a man between 18 and 29 years old in good health. The rearrangement combines TRBV11-2 with TRBJ2-3, with the D call perhaps TRBD1 or TRBD2, each one matching 5 bases. The CDR3 region has the sequence CASSRRDQSSHTQYF. The DNA sequence reads TGTGCCAGCAGTCGCCGGGACCAATCAAGCCATACGCAGTATTTT.